Sequencing of this T cell receptor (beta chain) was carried out in a study of cytomegalovirus exposure and HLA in healthy donors. Study as a whole: Around 80 million unique TCR sequences came from HLA-typed donors in an early release. Findings and caveats of the study: Serostatus for CMV was the only available immune exposure information. The investigators catalogued 150 to 200 TCR beta chains as cytomegalovirus-associated. Clonal expansion, a later analysis showed, was greater in HLA-associated TCR beta chains than in equally common others.

As regards this clone: Its specificity is not known.

The V gene's germline CDR1 is SGHVS and CDR2 FQNEAQ. With 5 bases removed from V and 10 bases from J, the gap between germline ends came to 18 bases. There are 14 residues in the CDR3. 60 Vbeta and 13 Jbeta primers were used in PCR. Sequencing used immunoSEQ multiplex PCR; TCRdb keeps in-frame clones, though not all of them. The data contain over 150,000 clones, about 81% of them singletons. Sequenced material: PBMCs. The clonotype was recovered from a woman in her 50s in good health and CMV-seropositive. J is TRBJ1-3 and V is TRBV7-8; D unclear. CDR3 region: CASSRDAPPGTIYF. Here the CDR3 DNA reads TGTGCCAGCAGCCGAGACGCTCCCCCGGGAACCATATATTTT. Complete variable domain (other parts from reference TRBV7-8 and TRBJ1-3): GAGVSQSPRYKVAKRGQDVALRCDPISGHVSLFWYQQALGQGPEFLTYFQNEAQLDKSGLPSDRFFAERPEGSVSTLKIQRTQQEDSAVYLCASSRDAPPGTIYFGEGSWLTVV.